One and the same sample provided the 7 T cell receptor beta chains below, sequenced in a study of long-term antiretroviral therapy in people with HIV. Version v3.0 of the immunoSEQ assay was performed at survey level. The protocol was immunoSEQ multiplex PCR, while the TCRdb copy is restricted to in-frame clones and leaves out a portion. In the table there are some 22,000 clones, 88% of which are singletons. The specimen comprised unsorted PBMCs, sampled 2.3 years after starting antiretroviral therapy. The receptors originated from a man in his 60s with HIV.

This clone was observed a few times. The chain recombines TRBV2 with TRBJ1-5; tentatively, D is TRBD1 (6 bases). V dropped 3 bases and J dropped 6 bases, with 15 bases sitting between them. CDR1 is SNHLY, CDR2 FYNNEI, per germline. The CDR3 sequence is 15 residues long. The CDR3 loop is CASSDLGGRFQPQHF. The CDR3 DNA sequence: TGTGCCAGCAGTGACCTGGGGGGCCGCTTTCAGCCCCAGCATTTT.

The V call is TRBV5-4, the J call TRBJ1-2; 7 nucleotides align to TRBD1. The CDR3 contains 15 residues. The V gene end was trimmed by 9 bases and the J gene end by 1 base; junction bases not matched to a gene: 12. Germline V lookup: CDR1 SGHNT, CDR2 YYREEE (reference sequence). The CDR3 nucleotides are TGTGCCACGAATCCGACAGGGAACCGTAACTATGGCTACACCTTC. Its protein is CATNPTGNRNYGYTF. Full variable domain (rest looked up from reference TRBV5-4 and TRBJ1-2): ETGVTQSPTHLIKTRGQQVTLRCSSQSGHNTVSWYQQALGQGPQFIFQYYREEENGRGNFPPRFSGLQFPNYSSELNVNALELDDSALYLCATNPTGNRNYGYTFGSGTRLTVV.

The chain is built from TRBV20-1 and TRBJ1-1; no reliable D call. V was pared by 7 bases and J by 12 bases, with 15 bases between. The CDR3 consists of 10 residues. The V gene's germline CDR1 is DFQATT and CDR2 SNEGSKA (reference sequence). The chain's CDR3 is CSGEPPLTFF. CDR3 DNA sequence: TGCAGTGGAGAGCCCCCACTTACTTTCTTT.

This clone was recorded only once. The chain recombines TRBV9 with TRBJ2-3; perhaps TRBD2 as D (7 bases). From germline, CDR1 is SGDLS and CDR2 YYNGEE. V lost 2 bases to trimming and J lost 3 bases, with 13 bases between them. CDR3 length: 15 amino acids. The chain's CDR3 is CASSVGGRGTDTQYF. The CDR3 DNA is TGTGCCAGCAGCGTGGGGGGGCGCGGTACAGATACGCAGTATTTT.

This CDR3 reads CASRVAGGQFYEQYF. CDR3 coding DNA: TGTGCCAGCAGAGTAGCGGGAGGTCAATTCTACGAGCAGTACTTC. The chain carries TRBV6-5 and TRBJ2-7; 10 bases fit TRBD2. The CDR3 loop spans 15 amino acids. V lost 6 bases to trimming and J lost 3 bases; unmatched junction nucleotides: 8. From germline, CDR1 is MNHEY and CDR2 SVGAGI.

V is TRBV10-1 and J is TRBJ2-3; D is perhaps TRBD1 (6 bases). Trimming removed 2 bases at V and 0 bases at J, with 6 bases between. The CDR3 spans 14 residues. The germline CDR1 and CDR2 sequences are WNHNN and SYGVQD (reference sequence). CDR3 region: CASSEGGSTDTQYF. The CDR3 bases are TGCGCCAGCAGTGAGGGGGGCAGCACAGATACGCAGTATTTT.

The rearrangement uses TRBV27 and TRBJ1-5; D is possibly TRBD1 (5 bases). V was cut by 3 bases and J by 1 base, with 7 bases left in between. The CDR3 is made up of 14 amino acids. Germline CDR1 and CDR2: MNHEY and SMNVEV (reference sequence). CDR3 nucleotides: TGTGCCAGCAGTTTCCGGGGGAGCAATCAGCCCCAGCATTTT. Residues: CASSFRGSNQPQHF.